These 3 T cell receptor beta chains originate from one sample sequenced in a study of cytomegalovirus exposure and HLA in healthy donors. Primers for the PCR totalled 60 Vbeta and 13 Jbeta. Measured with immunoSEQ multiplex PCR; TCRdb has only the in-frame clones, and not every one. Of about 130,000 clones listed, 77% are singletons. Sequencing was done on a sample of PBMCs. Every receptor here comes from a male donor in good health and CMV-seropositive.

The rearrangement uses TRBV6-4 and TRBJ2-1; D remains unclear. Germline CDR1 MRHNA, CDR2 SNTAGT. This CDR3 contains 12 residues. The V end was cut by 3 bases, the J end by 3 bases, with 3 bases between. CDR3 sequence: CASSDLYNEQFF. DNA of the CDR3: TGTGCCAGCAGTGATCTCTACAATGAGCAGTTCTTC.

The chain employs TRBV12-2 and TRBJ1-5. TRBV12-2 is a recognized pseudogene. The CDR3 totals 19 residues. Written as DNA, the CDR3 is TGTGCAAGTCGCACCAGATGTGGTCTAACTTTAGCGGGCAATCAGCCCCAGCATTTT. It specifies CASRTRCGLTLAGNQPQHF.

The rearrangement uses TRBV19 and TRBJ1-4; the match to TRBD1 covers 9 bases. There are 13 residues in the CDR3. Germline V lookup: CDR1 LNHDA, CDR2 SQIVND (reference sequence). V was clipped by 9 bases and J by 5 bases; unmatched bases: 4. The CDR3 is CASRTGANEKLFF. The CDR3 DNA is TGTGCCAGCCGGACAGGGGCAAATGAAAAACTGTTTTTT.